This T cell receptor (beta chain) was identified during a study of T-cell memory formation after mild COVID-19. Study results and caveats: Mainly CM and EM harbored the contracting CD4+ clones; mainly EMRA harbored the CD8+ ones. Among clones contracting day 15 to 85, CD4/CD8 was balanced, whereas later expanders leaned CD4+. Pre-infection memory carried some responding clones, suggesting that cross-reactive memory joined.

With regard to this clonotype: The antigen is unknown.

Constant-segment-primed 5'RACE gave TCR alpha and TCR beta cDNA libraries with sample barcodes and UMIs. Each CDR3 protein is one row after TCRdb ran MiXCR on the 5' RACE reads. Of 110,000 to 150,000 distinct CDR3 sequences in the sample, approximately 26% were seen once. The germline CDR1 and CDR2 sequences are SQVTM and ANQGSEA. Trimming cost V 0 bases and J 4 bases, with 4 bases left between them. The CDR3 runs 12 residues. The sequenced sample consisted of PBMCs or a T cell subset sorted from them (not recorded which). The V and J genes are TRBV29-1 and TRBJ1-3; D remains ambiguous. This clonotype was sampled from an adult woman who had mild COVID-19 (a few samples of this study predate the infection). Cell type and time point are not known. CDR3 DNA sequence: TGCAGCGTTGAAGACATCGGAAACACCATATATTTT. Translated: CSVEDIGNTIYF.